These 20 T cell receptor beta chains were sequenced from one sample in a study of blood T cell repertoires in COVID-19. Data came from immunoSEQ multiplex PCR; TCRdb stores just in-frame clones and leaves some out. The table has almost 200,000 clones, about 82% seen once. Sequencing input: peripheral blood. The receptor source for this set is a man in his sixties with COVID-19, enrolled during active disease.

The chain is built from TRBV18 and TRBJ1-1; perhaps TRBD1 as D (5 bases). V was pared by 3 bases and J by 12 bases, with 11 bases between. The CDR3 has 11 residues. Germline values: CDR1 KGHSH, CDR2 LQKENI. CDR3: CASSPARVPFF. CDR3 nucleotides: TGTGCCAGCTCACCCGCCAGGGTACCTTTCTTT.

The rearrangement links TRBV6-6 to TRBJ1-4; 7 bases map to TRBD1. Looked up from germline, CDR1 is MNHNY and CDR2 is SVGAGI (reference sequence). CDR3 size: 17 residues. V shed 5 bases, J shed 8 bases, and the junction held 17 bases outside the gene matches. The CDR3: CASSRGQAAGSGEKLFF. The CDR3 DNA sequence: TGTGCCAGCAGTCGAGGACAGGCCGCTGGGTCTGGCGAAAAACTGTTTTTT.

This sequence joins TRBV4-3 and TRBJ1-3, with D perhaps matching TRBD1 (6 bases). From germline, CDR1 is LGHNA and CDR2 YSLEER. The CDR3 extends over 15 amino acids. Trimming shortened V by 0 bases and J by 4 bases, and 10 bases separated the two germline ends. DNA of the CDR3: TGCGCCAGCAGCCAAGAACGAGGGGGAGGAAACACCATATATTTT. It is translated as CASSQERGGGNTIYF.

The V gene is TRBV27, the J gene TRBJ2-1; 8 positions agree with TRBD1. V lost 3 bases to trimming and J lost 5 bases; unmatched junction nucleotides: 3. Germline V gives CDR1 MNHEY, CDR2 SMNVEV (reference sequence). This CDR3 contains 14 residues. The CDR3: CASSFRGRHNEQFF. In DNA, the CDR3 is TGTGCCAGCAGTTTCAGGGGGCGACACAATGAGCAGTTCTTC.

This clone has only one observation. The chain has TRBV3-1 (or the pseudogene TRBV3-2) and TRBJ2-7, with TRBD1 matching 8 bases. Unmatched junction bases numbered 13, after V lost 0 bases and J lost 6 bases. Germline-derived CDR1 and CDR2 are LGHDT and YNNKEL (reference sequence). The CDR3 loop spans 17 amino acids. The DNA of the CDR3 is TGTGCCAGCAGCCAAGATGAAGGACAGGGCATATTTGGCGAGCAGTACTTC. Encoded protein: CASSQDEGQGIFGEQYF.

The chain combines TRBV19 with TRBJ2-3; 14 bases align to TRBD2. This CDR3 comprises 18 residues. With V trimmed by 6 bases and J by 1 base, 9 bases remained unmatched. The germline V gene has CDR1 LNHDA and CDR2 SQIVND (reference sequence). CDR3 bases: TGTGCCAGTAGGGGGGGACTAGCGGGAGTCGATCGCACAGATACGCAGTATTTT. Protein product: CASRGGLAGVDRTDTQYF.

The rearrangement links TRBV28 to TRBJ1-2; possible D gene TRBD1, 5 bases. The V end lost 5 bases, the J end lost 7 bases, and 14 bases lay between the germline ends. The germline gives CDR1 MDHEN, CDR2 SYDVKM. The CDR3 length is 13 residues. CDR3 nucleotides: TGTGCCAGCAGTCTACTGACAGTCGGTGGCTACACCTTC. This codes for CASSLLTVGGYTF.

This chain links TRBV27 with TRBJ2-5; 10 nucleotides align to TRBD1. V lost 5 bases, J lost 5 bases, and 5 bases stayed unmatched. Germline V gives CDR1 MNHEY, CDR2 SMNVEV (reference sequence). The CDR3 has 14 amino acids. The CDR3 protein is CASSADRGQETQYF. As DNA, the CDR3 is TGTGCCAGCAGTGCTGACAGGGGGCAGGAGACCCAGTACTTC.

The CDR3 region is CATQGRGHPSYEQYF. CDR3 sequence (DNA): TGTGCCACACAAGGGAGAGGCCATCCGTCCTACGAGCAGTACTTC. The V call is TRBV6-5, the J call TRBJ2-7; a possible D gene is TRBD2 (5 bases). CDR3 length equals 15 residues. Trimming took 10 bases from V and 1 from J, leaving 20 bases between them. Germline-derived CDR1 and CDR2 are MNHEY and SVGAGI.

This clone was detected once. The chain carries TRBV5-1 and TRBJ1-1; D is unresolved. V shed 1 base and J shed 7 bases, with 17 bases lying between them. The germline V gene has CDR1 SGHRS and CDR2 YFSETQ. The CDR3 has 15 amino acids. CDR3 bases: TGCGCCAGCAGCTTGCAGGCCCCGAACCCCTATGAAGCTTTCTTT. Translated: CASSLQAPNPYEAFF.

V gene TRBV19 combines with J gene TRBJ2-7; 9 bases line up with TRBD1. The CDR3 is made up of 14 amino acids. The germline CDR1 and CDR2 sequences are LNHDA and SQIVND (reference sequence). J gave up 2 bases and V 4 bases, and 3 bases lay outside the gene matches. The CDR3 sequence: CASSTGTGPYEQYF. DNA of the CDR3: TGTGCCAGTAGTACCGGGACAGGGCCCTACGAGCAGTACTTC.

The gene calls are TRBV30 and TRBJ1-2; a possible D gene is TRBD1 (6 bases). The V and J ends lost 0 bases and 3 bases respectively, with 11 bases between them. This CDR3 contains 14 residues. From germline, CDR1 is GTSNPN and CDR2 SVGIG (reference sequence). CDR3 in amino acids: CAWSVTGRDYGYTF. CDR3 bases: TGTGCCTGGAGTGTCACAGGGAGGGACTATGGCTACACCTTC.

Notes on this clone: Germline and junction disagree at one end, which may indicate a read error. V gene TRBV2 combines with J gene TRBJ2-7; possibly TRBD2 for D (6 bases). Germline V gene sequence: CDR1 SNHLY, CDR2 FYNNEI. The CDR3 spans 12 residues. CDR3 sequence (DNA): TGTGCCAGCAGGGTTGCGGGGTACGGGCAGTACTTC. This encodes CASRVAGYGQYF.

This clone was counted once. CDR3 nucleotide sequence: TGTGCCAGTAGTCCCGGGACAGGGGGCGGATTTTCACCCCTCCACTTT. It translates to CASSPGTGGGFSPLHF. This chain connects TRBV19 to TRBJ1-6, with 12 bases identical to TRBD1. The length of the CDR3 is 16 residues. Germline CDR1 and CDR2: LNHDA and SQIVND (reference sequence). Germline trimming cut 5 bases from V and 9 bases from J; bases unmatched to any gene: 8.

The chain links TRBV6-5 to TRBJ2-1, with D perhaps TRBD1 (6 bases). V was cut by 6 bases and J by 9 bases, with 15 bases left in between. The CDR3 runs 13 residues. In germline, CDR1 is MNHEY, CDR2 SVGAGI. The CDR3 here is CASRPRGWSEQFF. CDR3 coding DNA: TGTGCCAGCAGGCCCAGGGGTTGGAGTGAGCAGTTCTTC.

V gene TRBV5-1 combines with J gene TRBJ1-1, with TRBD1 as a possible D gene (6 bases). In germline, CDR1 is SGHRS, CDR2 YFSETQ. This CDR3 is built from 13 residues. The germline V and J ends were trimmed by 0 bases and 5 bases, with 8 bases remaining between them. CDR3 region: CASSLDRETEAFF. DNA of the CDR3: TGCGCCAGCAGCTTGGACAGGGAAACTGAAGCTTTCTTT.

DNA for the CDR3: TGTGCCAGTAGTATAGTTAACTGGCGGGGTCGAAAACTGTTTTTT. Translating it yields CASSIVNWRGRKLFF. V usage is TRBV19 and J usage is TRBJ1-4; D remains unclear. The V and J ends lost 1 base and 10 bases respectively, with 16 bases between them. Germline-derived CDR1 and CDR2 are LNHDA and SQIVND (reference sequence). CDR3 size: 15 residues.

The chain recombines TRBV5-1 with TRBJ1-2; 7 nucleotides line up with TRBD1. The CDR3 covers 13 residues. J lost 7 bases, V lost 4 bases, and 7 bases had no gene match. Germline V gives CDR1 SGHRS, CDR2 YFSETQ. CDR3 protein: CASSPGSGGGYTF. In DNA, the CDR3 is TGCGCCAGCAGCCCCGGATCAGGGGGTGGCTACACCTTC.

J is TRBJ2-7 and V is TRBV7-9; 11 bases are a match to TRBD2. The ends lost 4 bases at V and 3 bases at J; junction bases unmatched: 2. The CDR3 loop spans 14 amino acids. The germline V gene has CDR1 SEHNR and CDR2 FQNEAQ (reference sequence). The DNA for the CDR3 is TGTGCCAGCAGCTCGACTAGCGGGATCTACGAGCAGTACTTC. Translating gives CASSSTSGIYEQYF.

A few counts support this clone. V and J are TRBV30 and TRBJ1-1, with D perhaps matching TRBD1 (5 bases). Germline V gives CDR1 GTSNPN, CDR2 SVGIG (reference sequence). Trimming took off 3 bases at V and 9 bases at J, with 17 bases between the two ends. The CDR3 extends over 13 amino acids. The CDR3, as DNA: TGTGCCTGGAGGGGACTGTCCGGATTCAAAGCTTTCTTT. This gives the protein CAWRGLSGFKAFF.